This entry concerns a single T cell receptor beta chain. This sample is drawn from a study of blood T cell repertoires in COVID-19. Method: immunoSEQ multiplex PCR; TCRdb's copy keeps in-frame clones and lacks some. The sample records approximately 490,000 clones, around 85% being singletons. Germline CDR1 SNHLY, CDR2 FYNNEI. Germline trimming cut 6 bases from V and 4 bases from J; bases unmatched to any gene: 13. CDR3 length: 18 residues. Cohorts were assigned according to the clinical history that participants reported. The sample comprised PBMCs or T cells enriched from blood (not recorded which). The V gene is TRBV2, the J gene TRBJ2-6; TRBD2 matches 9 bases. The sequence derives from a woman aged 60-70 years who had recovered from COVID-19. The chain's CDR3 is CASSPGGGAGSGANVLTF. CDR3 DNA: TGTGCCAGCAGCCCAGGCGGGGGGGCAGGTTCCGGGGCCAACGTCCTGACTTTC.